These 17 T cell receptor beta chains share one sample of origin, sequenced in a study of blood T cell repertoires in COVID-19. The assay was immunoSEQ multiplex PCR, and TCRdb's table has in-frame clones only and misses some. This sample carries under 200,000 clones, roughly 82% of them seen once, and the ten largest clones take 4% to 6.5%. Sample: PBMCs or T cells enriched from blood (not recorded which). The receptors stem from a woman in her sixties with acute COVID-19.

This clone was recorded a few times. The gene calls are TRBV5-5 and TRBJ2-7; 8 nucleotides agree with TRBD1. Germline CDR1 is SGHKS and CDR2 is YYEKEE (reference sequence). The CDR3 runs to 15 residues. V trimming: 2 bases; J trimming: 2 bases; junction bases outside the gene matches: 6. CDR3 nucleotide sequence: TGTGCCAGCAGCTTAGAGACAGGGGTACCCTACGAGCAGTACTTC. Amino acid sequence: CASSLETGVPYEQYF.

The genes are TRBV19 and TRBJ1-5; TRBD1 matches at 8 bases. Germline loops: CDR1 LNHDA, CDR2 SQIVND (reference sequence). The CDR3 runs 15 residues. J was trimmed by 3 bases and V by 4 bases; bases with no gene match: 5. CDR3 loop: CASSTGGGYNQPQHF. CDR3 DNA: TGTGCCAGTAGTACAGGGGGCGGTTACAATCAGCCCCAGCATTTT. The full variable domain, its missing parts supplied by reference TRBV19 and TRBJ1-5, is DGGITQSPKYLFRKEGQNVTLSCEQNLNHDAMYWYRQDPGQGLRLIYYSQIVNDFQKGDIAEGYSVSREKKESFPLTVTSAQKNPTAFYLCASSTGGGYNQPQHFGDGTRLSIL.

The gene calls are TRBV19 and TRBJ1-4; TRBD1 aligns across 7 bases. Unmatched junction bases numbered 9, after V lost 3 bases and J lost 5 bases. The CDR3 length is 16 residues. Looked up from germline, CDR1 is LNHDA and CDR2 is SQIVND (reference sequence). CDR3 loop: CASSMKPGQINEKLFF. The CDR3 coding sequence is TGTGCCAGTAGTATGAAACCGGGACAGATAAATGAAAAACTGTTTTTT.

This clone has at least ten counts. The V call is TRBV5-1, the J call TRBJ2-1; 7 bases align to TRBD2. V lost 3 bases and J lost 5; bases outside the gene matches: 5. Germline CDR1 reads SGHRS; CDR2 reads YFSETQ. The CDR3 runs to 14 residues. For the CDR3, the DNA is TGCGCCAGCAGCTACGGGACTAACAACAATGAGCAGTTCTTC. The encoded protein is CASSYGTNNNEQFF.

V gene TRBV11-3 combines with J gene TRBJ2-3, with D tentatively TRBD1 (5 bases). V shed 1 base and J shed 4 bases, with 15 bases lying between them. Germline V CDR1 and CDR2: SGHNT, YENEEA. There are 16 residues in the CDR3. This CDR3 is CASSLGRGRNADTQYF. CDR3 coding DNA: TGTGCCAGCAGCTTAGGAAGGGGCAGGAACGCAGATACGCAGTATTTT. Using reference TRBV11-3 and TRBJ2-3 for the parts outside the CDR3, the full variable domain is EAGVVQSPRYKIIEKKQPVAFWCNPISGHNTLYWYLQNLGQGPELLIRYENEEAVDDSQLPKDRFSAERLKGVDSTLKIQPAELGDSAVYLCASSLGRGRNADTQYFGPGTRLTVL.

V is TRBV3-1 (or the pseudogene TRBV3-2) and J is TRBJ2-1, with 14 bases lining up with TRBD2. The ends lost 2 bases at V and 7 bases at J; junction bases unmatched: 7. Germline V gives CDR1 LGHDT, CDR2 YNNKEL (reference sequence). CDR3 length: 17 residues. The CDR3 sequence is CASSQPGLAGGPNEQFF. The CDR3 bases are TGTGCCAGCAGCCAACCTGGACTAGCGGGGGGCCCAAATGAGCAGTTCTTC.

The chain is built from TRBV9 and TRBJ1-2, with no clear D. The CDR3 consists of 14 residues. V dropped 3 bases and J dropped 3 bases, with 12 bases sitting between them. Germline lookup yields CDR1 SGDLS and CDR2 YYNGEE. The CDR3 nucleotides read TGTGCCAGCAGCGCTCAACGGCGGGACTATGGCTACACCTTC. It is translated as CASSAQRRDYGYTF.

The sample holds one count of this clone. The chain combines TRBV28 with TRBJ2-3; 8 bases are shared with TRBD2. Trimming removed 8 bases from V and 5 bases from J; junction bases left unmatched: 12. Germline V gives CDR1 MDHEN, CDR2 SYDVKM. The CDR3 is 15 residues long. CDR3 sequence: CASYKAGVLEDTQYF. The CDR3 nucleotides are TGTGCCAGCTATAAAGCGGGGGTTTTGGAAGATACGCAGTATTTT.

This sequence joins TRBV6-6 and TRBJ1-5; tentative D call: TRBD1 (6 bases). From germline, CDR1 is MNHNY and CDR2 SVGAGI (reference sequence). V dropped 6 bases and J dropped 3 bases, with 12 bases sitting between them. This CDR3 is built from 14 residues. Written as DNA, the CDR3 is TGTGCCAGCAGGCTGGACAGAGACAATCAGCCCCAGCATTTT. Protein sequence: CASRLDRDNQPQHF.

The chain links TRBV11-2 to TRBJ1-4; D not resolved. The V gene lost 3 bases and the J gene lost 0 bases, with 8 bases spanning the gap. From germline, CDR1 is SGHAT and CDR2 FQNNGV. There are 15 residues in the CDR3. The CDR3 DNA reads TGTGCCAGCAGCTTCAGCGAGGCAACTAATGAAAAACTGTTTTTT. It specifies CASSFSEATNEKLFF.

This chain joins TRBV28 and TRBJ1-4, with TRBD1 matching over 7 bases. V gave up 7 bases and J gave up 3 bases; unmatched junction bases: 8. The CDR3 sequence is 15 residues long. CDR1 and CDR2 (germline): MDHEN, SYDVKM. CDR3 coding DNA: TGTGCCAGCAAGAGACAGGGTTGGGCTAATGAAAAACTGTTTTTT. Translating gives CASKRQGWANEKLFF. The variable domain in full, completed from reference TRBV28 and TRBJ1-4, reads DVKVTQSSRYLVKRTGEKVFLECVQDMDHENMFWYRQDPGLGLRLIYFSYDVKMKEKGDIPEGYSVSREKKERFSLILESASTNQTSMYLCASKRQGWANEKLFFGSGTQLSVL.

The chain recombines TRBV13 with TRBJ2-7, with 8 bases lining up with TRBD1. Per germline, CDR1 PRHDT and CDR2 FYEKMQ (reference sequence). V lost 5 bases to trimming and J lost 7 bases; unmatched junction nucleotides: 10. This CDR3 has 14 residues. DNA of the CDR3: TGTGCCAGCAGCCCGGGAGACAGGGGATTTGAGCAGTACGTC. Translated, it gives CASSPGDRGFEQYV.

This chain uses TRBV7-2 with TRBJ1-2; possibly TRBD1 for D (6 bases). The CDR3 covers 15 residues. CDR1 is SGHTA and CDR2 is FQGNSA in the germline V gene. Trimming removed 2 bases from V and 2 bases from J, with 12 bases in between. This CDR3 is CASSLSQGPNYGYTF. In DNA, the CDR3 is TGTGCCAGCAGCTTAAGTCAGGGGCCCAACTATGGCTACACCTTC.

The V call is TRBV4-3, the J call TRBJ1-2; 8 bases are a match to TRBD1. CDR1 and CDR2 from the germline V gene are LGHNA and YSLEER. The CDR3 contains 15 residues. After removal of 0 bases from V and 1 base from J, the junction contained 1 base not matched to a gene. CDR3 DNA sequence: TGCGCCAGCAGCCAAGACGACAGGGGTAACTATGGCTACACCTTC. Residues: CASSQDDRGNYGYTF.

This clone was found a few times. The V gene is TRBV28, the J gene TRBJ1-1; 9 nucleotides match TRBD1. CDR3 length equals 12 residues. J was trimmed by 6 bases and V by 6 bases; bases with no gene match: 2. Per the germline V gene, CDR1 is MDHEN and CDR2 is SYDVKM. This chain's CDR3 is CASRQGAAEAFF. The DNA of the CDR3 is TGTGCCAGCAGACAGGGGGCGGCTGAAGCTTTCTTT.

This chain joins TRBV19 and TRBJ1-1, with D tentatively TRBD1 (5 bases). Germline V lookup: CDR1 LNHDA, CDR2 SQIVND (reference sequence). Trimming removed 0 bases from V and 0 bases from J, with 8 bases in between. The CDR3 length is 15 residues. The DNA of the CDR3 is TGTGCCAGTAGTATAGAGGAGGGGATGAACACTGAAGCTTTCTTT. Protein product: CASSIEEGMNTEAFF. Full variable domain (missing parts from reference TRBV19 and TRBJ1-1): DGGITQSPKYLFRKEGQNVTLSCEQNLNHDAMYWYRQDPGQGLRLIYYSQIVNDFQKGDIAEGYSVSREKKESFPLTVTSAQKNPTAFYLCASSIEEGMNTEAFFGQGTRLTVV.

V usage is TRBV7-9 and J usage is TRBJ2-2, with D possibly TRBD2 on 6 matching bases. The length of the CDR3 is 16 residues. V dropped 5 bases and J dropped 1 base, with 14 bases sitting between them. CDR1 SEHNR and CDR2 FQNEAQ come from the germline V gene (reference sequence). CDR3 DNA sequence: TGTGCCAGCAGCCCTCCGGAGGGAGGGAACACCGGGGAGCTGTTTTTT. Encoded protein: CASSPPEGGNTGELFF.